A single sample is the source of the 16 T cell receptor beta chains below, sequenced in a study of T cell responses to AZD1222 COVID-19 vaccine. Assay: immunoSEQ multiplex PCR; the TCRdb copy retains only in-frame clones and omits some. The table has roughly 98,000 clones, around 84% seen once. The sample in question was peripheral blood, obtained 28 days after the second AZD1222 dose. Every receptor here comes from an adult who received the AZD1222 COVID-19 vaccine.

The chain's CDR3 is CASKGDTDTQYF. The CDR3 coding sequence is TGTGCCAGCAAAGGGGACACAGATACGCAGTATTTT. The genes are TRBV6-5 and TRBJ2-3, with D maybe TRBD1 (5 bases). In germline, CDR1 is MNHEY, CDR2 SVGAGI. V was trimmed by 7 bases and J by 2 bases, leaving 7 bases between them. This CDR3 contains 12 residues.

The genes are TRBV7-2 and TRBJ2-7; no definite D call. V dropped 4 bases and J dropped 5 bases, with 6 bases sitting between them. The V gene's germline CDR1 is SGHTA and CDR2 FQGNSA. The CDR3 runs 11 residues. CDR3 residues: CASSYKNEQYF. CDR3 bases: TGTGCCAGCAGCTACAAGAACGAGCAGTACTTC.

The chain employs TRBV19 and TRBJ1-6, with D unclear. CDR3 size: 14 residues. Trimming removed 10 bases at V and 10 bases at J, with 20 bases between. The germline gives CDR1 LNHDA, CDR2 SQIVND (reference sequence). The CDR3 sequence is CATSPGRVGSPLHF. For the CDR3, the DNA is TGTGCCACCAGTCCCGGGAGGGTCGGCTCACCCCTCCACTTT.

The table lists this clone with a count of one. The chain combines TRBV12-5 with TRBJ2-2, with 9 bases aligning to TRBD2. CDR1 and CDR2 (germline): LGHNT, FRNRAP. V lost 3 bases, J lost 0 bases, and 11 bases stayed unmatched. The CDR3 has 19 residues. The CDR3 bases are TGTGCTAGTGGTTTTGTGTTGGCGGGAGGGCCGACGAACACCGGGGAGCTGTTTTTT. As protein: CASGFVLAGGPTNTGELFF.

This chain uses TRBV7-2 with TRBJ1-2; weak D call: TRBD1 (5 bases). The V gene's germline CDR1 is SGHTA and CDR2 FQGNSA. V lost 0 bases and J lost 7, with 15 bases in between. This CDR3 has 15 residues. The CDR3 region has the DNA TGTGCCAGCAGCTTAGCTATCGCAGGGCGTTTTGGCTACACCTTC. It codes for CASSLAIAGRFGYTF.

This chain links TRBV6-4 with TRBJ1-5, with D hard to call. Germline CDR1 is MRHNA and CDR2 is SNTAGT. V was pared by 8 bases and J by 5 bases, with 10 bases between. This CDR3 is built from 12 residues. CDR3 loop: CASELQDQPQHF. The CDR3 DNA reads TGTGCCAGCGAGCTGCAGGATCAGCCCCAGCATTTT.

The rearrangement links TRBV18 to TRBJ1-1, with 7 bases matching TRBD1. Germline lookup yields CDR1 KGHSH and CDR2 LQKENI. V was pared by 3 bases and J by 3 bases, with 10 bases of the junction left unmatched. CDR3 length: 16 amino acids. Written as DNA, the CDR3 is TGTGCCAGCTCACCGTTACAGGGGCTAGGTCACACTGAAGCTTTCTTT. Its translation is CASSPLQGLGHTEAFF.

The chain carries TRBV9 and TRBJ2-5; 8 bases line up with TRBD2. Germline CDR1 reads SGDLS; CDR2 reads YYNGEE. The CDR3 extends over 14 amino acids. V trimming: 2 bases; J trimming: 4 bases; junction bases outside the gene matches: 4. CDR3 residues: CASSVTSGGETQYF. CDR3 sequence (DNA): TGTGCCAGCAGCGTTACTAGCGGCGGAGAGACCCAGTACTTC.

The chain joins TRBV28 to TRBJ2-3; TRBD2 agrees at 14 bases. This CDR3 is built from 16 residues. Germline CDR1 and CDR2: MDHEN and SYDVKM. After removal of 6 bases from V and 4 bases from J, the junction contained 6 bases not matched to a gene. In DNA form, the CDR3 reads TGTGCCAGCAGCTTTCCGGGACTAGCGGGGGCAGATACGCAGTATTTT. It codes for CASSFPGLAGADTQYF.

The rearrangement uses TRBV11-1 and TRBJ1-3; no clear D. Germline V gene data show CDR1 as SGHAT and CDR2 as FQDESV (reference sequence). The CDR3 extends over 16 amino acids. V was clipped by 2 bases and J by 0 bases, with 11 bases between them. The CDR3 region has the DNA TGTGCCAGCAGCTTACTGTCGGGAGACTCTGGAAACACCATATATTTT. The encoded protein is CASSLLSGDSGNTIYF.

The V call is TRBV9, the J call TRBJ1-4; D gene uncertain. The V gene's germline CDR1 is SGDLS and CDR2 YYNGEE. V lost 0 bases, J lost 7 bases, and 10 bases lay in between. This CDR3 comprises 14 residues. CDR3 amino acids: CASSVDRDGEKLFF. CDR3 nucleotides: TGTGCCAGCAGCGTAGATAGGGATGGTGAAAAACTGTTTTTT. Full variable domain (remainder filled in from reference TRBV9 and TRBJ1-4): DSGVTQTPKHLITATGQRVTLRCSPRSGDLSVYWYQQSLDQGLQFLIQYYNGEERAKGNILERFSAQQFPDLHSELNLSSLELGDSALYFCASSVDRDGEKLFFGSGTQLSVL.

The chain uses TRBV30 and TRBJ1-1; 7 bases fit TRBD1. V dropped 0 bases and J dropped 8; count of bases not matched to a gene: 6. CDR1 is GTSNPN, CDR2 SVGIG, per germline (reference sequence). This CDR3 contains 13 residues. The CDR3 region is CAWSVQGTREAFF. CDR3 DNA sequence: TGTGCCTGGAGTGTACAGGGGACCCGCGAAGCTTTCTTT.

The V gene is TRBV5-5, the J gene TRBJ1-2; 8 bases align to TRBD1. CDR1 is SGHKS, CDR2 YYEKEE, per germline (reference sequence). V lost 2 bases to trimming and J lost 2 bases; unmatched junction nucleotides: 5. The CDR3 spans 15 residues. The CDR3 DNA reads as TGTGCCAGCAGCTTAAACGGACAGGGCAACTATGGCTACACCTTC. This gives the protein CASSLNGQGNYGYTF.

The chain links TRBV28 to TRBJ2-7; D is possibly TRBD1 or TRBD2 (5 bases each). V was pared by 8 bases and J by 9 bases, with 26 bases between. This CDR3 comprises 15 residues. Per the germline V gene, CDR1 is MDHEN and CDR2 is SYDVKM. CDR3 loop: CASAQVVGPHGRQYF. CDR3 coding DNA: TGTGCCAGCGCACAGGTTGTGGGACCCCATGGTCGGCAGTACTTC. Variable domain in full (rest from reference TRBV28 and TRBJ2-7): DVKVTQSSRYLVKRTGEKVFLECVQDMDHENMFWYRQDPGLGLRLIYFSYDVKMKEKGDIPEGYSVSREKKERFSLILESASTNQTSMYLCASAQVVGPHGRQYFGPGTRLTVT.

The chain employs TRBV20-1 and TRBJ2-5; 7 bases map to TRBD2. Looked up from germline, CDR1 is DFQATT and CDR2 is SNEGSKA (reference sequence). The CDR3 loop spans 12 amino acids. Trimming took 3 bases from V and 3 from J; bases not matched to a gene: 1. This CDR3 is CSASLAEETQYF. In DNA form, the CDR3 reads TGCAGTGCTAGTCTAGCGGAAGAGACCCAGTACTTC.

V usage is TRBV18 and J usage is TRBJ2-3; tentative D call: TRBD2 (6 bases). The V gene's germline CDR1 is KGHSH and CDR2 LQKENI. The CDR3 sequence is 17 residues long. Deletions cut 3 bases from V and 0 bases from J, with 16 bases between. The CDR3: CASSPPGTPTSTDTQYF. Here the CDR3 DNA reads TGTGCCAGCTCACCGCCCGGGACTCCGACCAGCACAGATACGCAGTATTTT.